This T cell receptor (beta chain) came from a study of cytomegalovirus exposure and HLA in healthy donors. Background on the study: Caucasian-associated ancestry cluster membership applied to about 83% of about 370 genotyped donors.

This clone appeared a few times. 13 Jbeta primers and 60 Vbeta primers were used for the PCR. The assay was immunoSEQ multiplex PCR, and TCRdb's table has in-frame clones only and misses some. The sample lists under 150,000 clones; about 10% were seen once. CDR1 is SGHRS, CDR2 YFSETQ, per germline. J gave up 9 bases and V 4 bases, and 6 bases lay outside the gene matches. This CDR3 spans 13 amino acids. This clonotype originated in a young man in good health and CMV-seronegative. V gene TRBV5-1 combines with J gene TRBJ2-1, with 8 positions matching TRBD1. Sequencing was done on a sample of PBMCs. CDR3 nucleotides: TGCGCCAGCAGCGTCGGACAGGGTGGTGAGCAGTTCTTC. Translation: CASSVGQGGEQFF.